This T cell receptor (beta chain) was profiled in a study of cytomegalovirus exposure and HLA in healthy donors. Both 60 Vbeta primers and 13 Jbeta primers went into the PCR. Method: immunoSEQ multiplex PCR; TCRdb's copy keeps in-frame clones and lacks some. The sample holds about 59,000 clones; more than 70% are singletons and the top ten take 6.8%. The CDR3 totals 16 residues. Trimming took 1 base from V and 3 from J; bases not matched to a gene: 5. This TCR was recovered from a young man in good health and CMV-seropositive. The specimen sequenced was PBMCs. The chain carries TRBV23-1 and TRBJ2-2, with 7 bases aligning to TRBD1. TRBV23-1 is designated an ORF whose function remains uncertain. This CDR3 reads CASSQFGDRYTGELFF. CDR3 nucleotides: TGCGCCAGCAGTCAATTCGGGGACAGATACACCGGGGAGCTGTTTTTT.